This T cell receptor (beta chain) was recovered during a study of OX40 agonist ivuxolimab in advanced cancers. Study in general: Hepatocellular carcinoma, melanoma, renal cell or head and neck cancer affected the dose-escalation patients. Earlier treatment with anti-PD-1, anti-PD-L1 or anti-CTLA-4 was permitted, and roughly 42% had received some.

Blood got drawn at baseline, again on cycle 4 day 1, and then on cycle 7 day 1. Clones were read by immunoSEQ multiplex PCR, and TCRdb kept only the in-frame ones, dropping some. Of roughly 66,000 clones listed, about 80% are singletons. The sequence was collected from an adult with an advanced solid tumor such as melanoma, head and neck, liver or kidney cancer. The sample here was CD4+ or CD8+ T cells sorted from blood, taken in a trial of the OX40 agonist ivuxolimab.

CDR3 region: CASSDRQGARDEAFF. The CDR3 region has the DNA TGTGCCAGCAGTGATCGACAGGGGGCGCGGGATGAAGCTTTCTTT. The V and J genes are TRBV6-1 and TRBJ1-1; 10 bases match TRBD1. The CDR3 has 15 residues. Germline V gives CDR1 MNHNS, CDR2 SASEGT. The V and J ends lost 3 bases and 7 bases, in that order; junction bases with no gene match: 8.